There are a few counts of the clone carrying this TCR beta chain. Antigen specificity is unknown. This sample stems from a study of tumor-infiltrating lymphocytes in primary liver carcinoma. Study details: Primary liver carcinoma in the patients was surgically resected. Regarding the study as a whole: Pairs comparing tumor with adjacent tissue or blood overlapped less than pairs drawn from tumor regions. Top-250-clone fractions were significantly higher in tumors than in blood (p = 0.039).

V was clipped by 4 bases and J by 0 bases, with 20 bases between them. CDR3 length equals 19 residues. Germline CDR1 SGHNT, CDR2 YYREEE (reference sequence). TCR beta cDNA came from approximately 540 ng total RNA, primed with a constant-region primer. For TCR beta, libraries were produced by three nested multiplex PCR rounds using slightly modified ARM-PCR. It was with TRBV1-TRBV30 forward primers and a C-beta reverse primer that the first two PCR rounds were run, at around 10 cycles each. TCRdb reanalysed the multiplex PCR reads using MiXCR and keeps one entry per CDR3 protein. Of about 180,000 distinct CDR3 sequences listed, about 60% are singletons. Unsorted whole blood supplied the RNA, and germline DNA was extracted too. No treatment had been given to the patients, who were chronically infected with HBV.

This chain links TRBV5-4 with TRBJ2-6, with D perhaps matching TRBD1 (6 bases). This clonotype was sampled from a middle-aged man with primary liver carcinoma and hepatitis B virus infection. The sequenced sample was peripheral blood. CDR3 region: CASSPASFTGYSGANVLTF. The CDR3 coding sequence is TGTGCCAGCAGCCCCGCTTCGTTTACAGGGTACTCTGGGGCCAACGTCCTGACTTTC.